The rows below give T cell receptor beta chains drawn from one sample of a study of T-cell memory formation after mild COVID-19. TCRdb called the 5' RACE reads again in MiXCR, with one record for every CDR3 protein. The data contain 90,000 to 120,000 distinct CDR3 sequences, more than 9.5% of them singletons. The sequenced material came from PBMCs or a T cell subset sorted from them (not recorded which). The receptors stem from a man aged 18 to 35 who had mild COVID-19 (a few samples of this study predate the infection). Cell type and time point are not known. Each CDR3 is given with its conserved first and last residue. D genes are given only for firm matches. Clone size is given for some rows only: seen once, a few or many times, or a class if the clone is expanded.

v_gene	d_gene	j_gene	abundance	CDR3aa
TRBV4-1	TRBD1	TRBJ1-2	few	CASSQDWGTGALGYGYTF
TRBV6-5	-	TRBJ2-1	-	CASSYAVSGEQFF
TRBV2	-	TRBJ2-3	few	CASSDELRDPDTQYF
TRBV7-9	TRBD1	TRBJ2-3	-	CASSSPRTGATDTQYF
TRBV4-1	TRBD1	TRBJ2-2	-	CASGTGSGTGELFF
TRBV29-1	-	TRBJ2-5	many	CSVEKDFKETQYF
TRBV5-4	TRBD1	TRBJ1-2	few	CASSLATGVGYTF
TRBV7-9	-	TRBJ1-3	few	CASSVHPQGSPGNTIYF
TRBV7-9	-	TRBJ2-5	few	CASSPDMVKETQYF
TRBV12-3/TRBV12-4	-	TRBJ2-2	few	CATWDAGELFF
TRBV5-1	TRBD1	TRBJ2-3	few	CASSKERDRATDTQYF
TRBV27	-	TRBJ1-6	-	CASSLKVFRGPLHF
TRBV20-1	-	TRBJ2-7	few	CSALRGYEQYF
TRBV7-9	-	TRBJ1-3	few	CASSSSRGYGNTIYF
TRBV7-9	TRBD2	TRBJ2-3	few	CASSLAGGSTDTQYF
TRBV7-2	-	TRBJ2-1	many	CASSLEFPGAGGEQFF
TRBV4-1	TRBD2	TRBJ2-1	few	CASSRSAGGLYNEQFF
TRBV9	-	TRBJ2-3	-	CASSVKFGPSTDTQYF
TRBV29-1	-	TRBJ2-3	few	CSVEDPGSSTDTQYF
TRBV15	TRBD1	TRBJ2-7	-	CATSPRDRVYEQYF
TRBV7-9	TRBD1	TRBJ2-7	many	CASSLAGGAYEQYF
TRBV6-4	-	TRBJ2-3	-	CASSERDSSYGTDTQYF
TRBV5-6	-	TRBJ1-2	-	CASSSARNYGYTF
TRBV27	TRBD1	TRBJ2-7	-	CASSLGGTGAYEQYF
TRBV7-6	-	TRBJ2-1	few	CASSLAGEFLSSYNEQFF
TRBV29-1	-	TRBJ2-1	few	CSAVYNEQFF
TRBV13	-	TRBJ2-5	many	CASSLGLSQETQYF
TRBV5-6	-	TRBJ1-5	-	CASSLSVTEPQHF
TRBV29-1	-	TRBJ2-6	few	CSVAYSGANVLTF
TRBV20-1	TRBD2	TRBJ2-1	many	CSATRLAGGDNEQFF
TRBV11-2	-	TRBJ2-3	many	CASSEAGTDTQYF
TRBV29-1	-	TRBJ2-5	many	CSVVTASRETQYF
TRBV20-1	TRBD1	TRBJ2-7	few	CSAYKTGGAYHEQYF
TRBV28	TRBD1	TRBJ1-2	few	CASSIYGTDYGYTF
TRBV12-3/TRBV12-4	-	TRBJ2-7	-	CASRSGLYEQYF
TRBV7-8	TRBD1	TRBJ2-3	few	CAITSDRDGTDTQYF
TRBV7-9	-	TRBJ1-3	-	CASSLEGPSSGNTIYF
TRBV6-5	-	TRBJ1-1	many	CASSGGTEAFF
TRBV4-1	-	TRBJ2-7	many	CASSHEGRRYEQYF
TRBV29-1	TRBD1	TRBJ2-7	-	CSVVTGGTYEQYF
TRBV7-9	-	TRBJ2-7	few	CASSSSLQGRFYEQYF
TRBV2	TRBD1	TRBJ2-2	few	CASRAGTGYGFDTGELFF
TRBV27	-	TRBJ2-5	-	CASSQVPPLETQYF
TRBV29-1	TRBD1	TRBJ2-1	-	CSVQGTDTDEQFF
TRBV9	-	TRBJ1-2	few	CASSVGGQTYGYTF
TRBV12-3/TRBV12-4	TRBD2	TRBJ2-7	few	CASMGGAYEQYF
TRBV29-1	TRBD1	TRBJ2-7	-	CSVSYRGFSYEQYF
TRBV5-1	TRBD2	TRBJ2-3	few	CASSTRTSGGGDTQYF
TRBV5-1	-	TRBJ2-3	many	CASSPTEPTDTQYF
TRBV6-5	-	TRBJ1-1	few	CASRRMNTEAFF
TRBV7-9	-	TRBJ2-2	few	CASSFGGELFF
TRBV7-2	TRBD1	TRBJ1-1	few	CASSRTGEGLNTEAFF